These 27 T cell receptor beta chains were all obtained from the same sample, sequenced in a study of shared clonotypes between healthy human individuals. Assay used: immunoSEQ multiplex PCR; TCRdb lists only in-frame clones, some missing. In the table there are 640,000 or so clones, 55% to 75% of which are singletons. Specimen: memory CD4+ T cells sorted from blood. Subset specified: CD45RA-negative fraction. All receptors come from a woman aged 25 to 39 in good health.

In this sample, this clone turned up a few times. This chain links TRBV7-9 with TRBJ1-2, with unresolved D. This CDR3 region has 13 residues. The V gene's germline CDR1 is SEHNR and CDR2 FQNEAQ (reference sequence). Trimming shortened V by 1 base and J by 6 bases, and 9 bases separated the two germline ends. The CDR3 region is CASSLEGLDGYTF. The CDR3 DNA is TGTGCCAGCAGCTTAGAGGGTTTGGATGGCTACACCTTC.

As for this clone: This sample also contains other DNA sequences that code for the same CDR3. CDR3 sequence (DNA): TGTGCCACCAGCAGTGGCAGAGACTATGGCTACACCTTC. Protein product: CATSSGRDYGYTF. The rearrangement joins TRBV15 to TRBJ1-2; D is ambiguous. Deletions cut 3 bases from V and 3 bases from J, with 8 bases between. The CDR3 loop spans 13 amino acids. Germline V lookup: CDR1 LNHNV, CDR2 YYDKDF (reference sequence).

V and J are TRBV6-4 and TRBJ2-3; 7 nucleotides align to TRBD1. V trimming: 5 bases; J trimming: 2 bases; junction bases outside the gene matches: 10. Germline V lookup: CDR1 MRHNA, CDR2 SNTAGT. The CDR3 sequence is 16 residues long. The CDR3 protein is CASSRSGTASTDTQYF. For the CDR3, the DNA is TGTGCCAGCAGTAGATCCGGGACAGCGTCCACAGATACGCAGTATTTT.

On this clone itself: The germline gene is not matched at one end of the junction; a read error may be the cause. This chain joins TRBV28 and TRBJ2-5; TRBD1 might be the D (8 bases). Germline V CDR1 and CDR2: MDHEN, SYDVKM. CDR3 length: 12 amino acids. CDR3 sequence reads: CASTGQGGGSHF. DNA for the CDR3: TGTGCCAGCACCGGACAGGGAGGGGGCTCGCACTTC.

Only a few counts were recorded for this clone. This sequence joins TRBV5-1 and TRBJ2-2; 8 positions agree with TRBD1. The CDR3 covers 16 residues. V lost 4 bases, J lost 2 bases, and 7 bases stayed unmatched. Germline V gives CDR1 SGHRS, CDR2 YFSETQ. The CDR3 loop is CASSLLGQANTGELFF. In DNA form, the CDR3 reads TGCGCCAGCAGCCTGCTGGGACAGGCTAACACCGGGGAGCTGTTTTTT.

The CDR3 DNA sequence: TGTGCCAGCAGCGTAGCCCCGACTAGCGTAGGCAATGAGCAGTTCTTC. Its translation is CASSVAPTSVGNEQFF. V usage is TRBV9 and J usage is TRBJ2-1, with 8 bases lining up with TRBD2. The trim removed 0 bases at V and 6 bases at J, leaving 8 bases unmatched. Germline V gives CDR1 SGDLS, CDR2 YYNGEE. The CDR3 has 16 residues.

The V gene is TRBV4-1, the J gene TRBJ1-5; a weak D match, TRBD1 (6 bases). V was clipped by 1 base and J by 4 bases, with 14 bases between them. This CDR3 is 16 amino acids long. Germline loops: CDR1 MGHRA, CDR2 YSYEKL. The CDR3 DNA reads TGCGCCAGCAGCCAAGTGATATCGGGGGCTAATCAGCCCCAGCATTTT. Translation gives CASSQVISGANQPQHF.

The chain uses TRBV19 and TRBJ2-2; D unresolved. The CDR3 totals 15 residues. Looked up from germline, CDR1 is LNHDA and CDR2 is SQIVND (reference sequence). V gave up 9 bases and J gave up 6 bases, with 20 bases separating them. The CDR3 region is CASSPRPPFPGELFF. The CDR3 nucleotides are TGTGCCAGCTCCCCGAGACCCCCGTTTCCCGGGGAGCTGTTTTTT.

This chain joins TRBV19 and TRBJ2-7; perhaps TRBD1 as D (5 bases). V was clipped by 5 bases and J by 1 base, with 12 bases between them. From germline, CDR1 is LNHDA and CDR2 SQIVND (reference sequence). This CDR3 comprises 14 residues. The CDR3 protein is CASSSQGLSYEQYF. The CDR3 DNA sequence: TGTGCCAGTAGTTCCCAGGGCCTTTCCTACGAGCAGTACTTC. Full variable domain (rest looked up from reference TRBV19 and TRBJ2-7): DGGITQSPKYLFRKEGQNVTLSCEQNLNHDAMYWYRQDPGQGLRLIYYSQIVNDFQKGDIAEGYSVSREKKESFPLTVTSAQKNPTAFYLCASSSQGLSYEQYFGPGTRLTVT.

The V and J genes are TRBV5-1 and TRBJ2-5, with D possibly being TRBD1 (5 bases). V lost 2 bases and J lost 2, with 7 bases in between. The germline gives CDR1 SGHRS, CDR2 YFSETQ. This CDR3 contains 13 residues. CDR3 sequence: CASSFQGQETQYF. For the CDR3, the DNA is TGCGCCAGCAGCTTTCAGGGTCAAGAGACCCAGTACTTC.

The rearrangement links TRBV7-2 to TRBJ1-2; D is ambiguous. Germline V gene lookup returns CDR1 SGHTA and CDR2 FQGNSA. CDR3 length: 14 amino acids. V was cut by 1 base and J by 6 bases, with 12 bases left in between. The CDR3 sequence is CASSLVPSPDGYTF. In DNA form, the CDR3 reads TGTGCCAGCAGCTTAGTGCCCTCTCCGGATGGCTACACCTTC.

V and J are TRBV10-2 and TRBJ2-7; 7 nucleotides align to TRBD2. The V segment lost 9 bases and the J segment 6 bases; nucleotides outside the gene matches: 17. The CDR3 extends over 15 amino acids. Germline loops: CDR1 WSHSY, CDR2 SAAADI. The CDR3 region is CASHRLGGRAIEQYF. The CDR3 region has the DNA TGCGCCAGTCATCGCCTCGGGGGGAGGGCCATCGAGCAGTACTTC.

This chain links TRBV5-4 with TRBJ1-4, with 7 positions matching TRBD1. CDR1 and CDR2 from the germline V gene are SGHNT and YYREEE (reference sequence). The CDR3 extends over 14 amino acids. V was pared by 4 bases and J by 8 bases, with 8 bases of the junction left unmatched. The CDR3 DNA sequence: TGTGCCAGCAGCACTACAGGGGTAGGGGAAAAACTGTTTTTT. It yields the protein CASSTTGVGEKLFF.

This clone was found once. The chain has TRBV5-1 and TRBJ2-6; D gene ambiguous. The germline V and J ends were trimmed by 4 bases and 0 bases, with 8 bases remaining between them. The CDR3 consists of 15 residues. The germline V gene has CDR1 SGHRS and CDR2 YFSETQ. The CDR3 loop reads CASSPLSSGANVLTF. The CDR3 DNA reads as TGCGCCAGCAGCCCATTGAGCTCTGGGGCCAACGTCCTGACTTTC. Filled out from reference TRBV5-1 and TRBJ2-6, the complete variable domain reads KAGVTQTPRYLIKTRGQQVTLSCSPISGHRSVSWYQQTPGQGLQFLFEYFSETQRNKGNFPGRFSGRQFSNSRSEMNVSTLELGDSALYLCASSPLSSGANVLTFGAGSRLTVL.

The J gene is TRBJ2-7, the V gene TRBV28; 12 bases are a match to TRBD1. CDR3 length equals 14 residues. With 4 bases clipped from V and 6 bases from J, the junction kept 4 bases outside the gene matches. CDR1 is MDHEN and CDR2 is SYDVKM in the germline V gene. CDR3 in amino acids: CASSSGTGGGEQYF. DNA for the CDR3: TGTGCCAGCAGTTCCGGGACAGGGGGCGGCGAGCAGTACTTC.

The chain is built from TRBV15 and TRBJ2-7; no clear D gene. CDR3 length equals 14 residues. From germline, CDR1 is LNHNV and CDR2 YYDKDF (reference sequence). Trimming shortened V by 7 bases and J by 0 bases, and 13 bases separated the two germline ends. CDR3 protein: CATKQMESSYEQYF. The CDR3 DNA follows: TGTGCCACCAAACAGATGGAGAGCTCCTACGAGCAGTACTTC.

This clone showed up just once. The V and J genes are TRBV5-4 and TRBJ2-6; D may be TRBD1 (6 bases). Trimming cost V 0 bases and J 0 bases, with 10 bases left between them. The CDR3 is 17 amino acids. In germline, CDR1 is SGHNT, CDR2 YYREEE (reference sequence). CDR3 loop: CASSLDPTGSGANVLTF. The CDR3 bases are TGTGCCAGCAGCTTGGACCCGACAGGCTCTGGGGCCAACGTCCTGACTTTC.

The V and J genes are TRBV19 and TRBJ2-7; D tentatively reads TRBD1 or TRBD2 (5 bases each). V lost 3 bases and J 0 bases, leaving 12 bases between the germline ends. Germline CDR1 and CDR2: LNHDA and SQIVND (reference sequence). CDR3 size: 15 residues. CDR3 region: CASSMAGTSSYEQYF. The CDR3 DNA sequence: TGTGCCAGTAGTATGGCAGGGACGAGCTCCTACGAGCAGTACTTC.

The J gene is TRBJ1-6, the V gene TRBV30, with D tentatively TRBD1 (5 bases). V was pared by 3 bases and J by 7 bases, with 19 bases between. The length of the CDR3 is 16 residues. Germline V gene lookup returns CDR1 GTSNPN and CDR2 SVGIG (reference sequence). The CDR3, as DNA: TGTGCCTGGAGATTGGGAACGTGGGGCAGGAATTCACCCCTCCACTTT. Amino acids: CAWRLGTWGRNSPLHF.

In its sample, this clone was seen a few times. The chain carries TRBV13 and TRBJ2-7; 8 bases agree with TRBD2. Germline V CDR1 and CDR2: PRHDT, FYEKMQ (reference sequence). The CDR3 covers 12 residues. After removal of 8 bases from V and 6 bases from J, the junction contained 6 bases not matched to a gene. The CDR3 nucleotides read TGTGCCAGCGGACTAGCCAATGGCGAGCAGTACTTC. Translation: CASGLANGEQYF.

In DNA form, the CDR3 reads TGTGCCAGCAGCTCCGACAGGGGGAAGAGCTCGCAGTATTTT. This gives the protein CASSSDRGKSSQYF. V gene TRBV7-9 combines with J gene TRBJ2-3; 9 bases align to TRBD1. J was trimmed by 10 bases and V by 4 bases; bases with no gene match: 9. Per germline, CDR1 SEHNR and CDR2 FQNEAQ (reference sequence). This CDR3 is 14 amino acids long.

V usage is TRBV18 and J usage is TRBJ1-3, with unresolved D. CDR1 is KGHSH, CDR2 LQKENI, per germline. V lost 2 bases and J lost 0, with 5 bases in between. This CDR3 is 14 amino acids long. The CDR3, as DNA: TGTGCCAGCTCACCAACGAACTCTGGAAACACCATATATTTT. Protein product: CASSPTNSGNTIYF.

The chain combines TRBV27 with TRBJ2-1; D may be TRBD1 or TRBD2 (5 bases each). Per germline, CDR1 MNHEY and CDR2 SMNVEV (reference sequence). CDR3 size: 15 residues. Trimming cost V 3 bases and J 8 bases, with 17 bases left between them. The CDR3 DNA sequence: TGTGCCAGCAGTTTGTACAAAGGGACGGGCGATGAGCAGTTCTTC. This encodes CASSLYKGTGDEQFF.

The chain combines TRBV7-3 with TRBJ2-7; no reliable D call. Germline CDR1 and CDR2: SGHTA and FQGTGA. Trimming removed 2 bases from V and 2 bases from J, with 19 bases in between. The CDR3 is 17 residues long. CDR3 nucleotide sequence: TGTGCCAGCAGCTTAGTCCTATGGGCTGAGTCCCCCTACGAGCAGTACTTC. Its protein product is CASSLVLWAESPYEQYF.

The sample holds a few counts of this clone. CDR3 protein: CASSTTNTEAFF. The CDR3 DNA reads as TGTGCCAGCAGTACTACGAACACTGAAGCTTTCTTT. The V and J genes are TRBV2 and TRBJ1-1; D call uncertain. CDR1 is SNHLY, CDR2 FYNNEI, per germline. The CDR3 runs 12 residues. V gave up 5 bases and J gave up 1 base, with 5 bases separating them.

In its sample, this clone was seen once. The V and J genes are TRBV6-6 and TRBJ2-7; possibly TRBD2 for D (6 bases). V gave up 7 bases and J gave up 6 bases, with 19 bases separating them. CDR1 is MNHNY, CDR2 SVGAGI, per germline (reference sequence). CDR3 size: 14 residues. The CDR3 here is CASTLGRGSVEQYF. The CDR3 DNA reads TGTGCCAGCACCCTAGGGCGGGGCTCGGTCGAGCAGTACTTC.

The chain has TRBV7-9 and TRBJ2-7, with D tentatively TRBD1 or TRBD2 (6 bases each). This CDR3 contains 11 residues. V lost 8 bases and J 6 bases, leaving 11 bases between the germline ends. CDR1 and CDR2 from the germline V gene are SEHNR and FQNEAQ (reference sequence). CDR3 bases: TGTGCCAGCGCGGAGGGGGTCGAGCAGTACTTC. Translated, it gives CASAEGVEQYF. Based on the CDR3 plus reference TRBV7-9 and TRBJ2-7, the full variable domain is DTGVSQNPRHKITKRGQNVTFRCDPISEHNRLYWYRQTLGQGPEFLTYFQNEAQLEKSRLLSDRFSAERPKGSFSTLEIQRTEQGDSAMYLCASAEGVEQYFGPGTRLTVT.